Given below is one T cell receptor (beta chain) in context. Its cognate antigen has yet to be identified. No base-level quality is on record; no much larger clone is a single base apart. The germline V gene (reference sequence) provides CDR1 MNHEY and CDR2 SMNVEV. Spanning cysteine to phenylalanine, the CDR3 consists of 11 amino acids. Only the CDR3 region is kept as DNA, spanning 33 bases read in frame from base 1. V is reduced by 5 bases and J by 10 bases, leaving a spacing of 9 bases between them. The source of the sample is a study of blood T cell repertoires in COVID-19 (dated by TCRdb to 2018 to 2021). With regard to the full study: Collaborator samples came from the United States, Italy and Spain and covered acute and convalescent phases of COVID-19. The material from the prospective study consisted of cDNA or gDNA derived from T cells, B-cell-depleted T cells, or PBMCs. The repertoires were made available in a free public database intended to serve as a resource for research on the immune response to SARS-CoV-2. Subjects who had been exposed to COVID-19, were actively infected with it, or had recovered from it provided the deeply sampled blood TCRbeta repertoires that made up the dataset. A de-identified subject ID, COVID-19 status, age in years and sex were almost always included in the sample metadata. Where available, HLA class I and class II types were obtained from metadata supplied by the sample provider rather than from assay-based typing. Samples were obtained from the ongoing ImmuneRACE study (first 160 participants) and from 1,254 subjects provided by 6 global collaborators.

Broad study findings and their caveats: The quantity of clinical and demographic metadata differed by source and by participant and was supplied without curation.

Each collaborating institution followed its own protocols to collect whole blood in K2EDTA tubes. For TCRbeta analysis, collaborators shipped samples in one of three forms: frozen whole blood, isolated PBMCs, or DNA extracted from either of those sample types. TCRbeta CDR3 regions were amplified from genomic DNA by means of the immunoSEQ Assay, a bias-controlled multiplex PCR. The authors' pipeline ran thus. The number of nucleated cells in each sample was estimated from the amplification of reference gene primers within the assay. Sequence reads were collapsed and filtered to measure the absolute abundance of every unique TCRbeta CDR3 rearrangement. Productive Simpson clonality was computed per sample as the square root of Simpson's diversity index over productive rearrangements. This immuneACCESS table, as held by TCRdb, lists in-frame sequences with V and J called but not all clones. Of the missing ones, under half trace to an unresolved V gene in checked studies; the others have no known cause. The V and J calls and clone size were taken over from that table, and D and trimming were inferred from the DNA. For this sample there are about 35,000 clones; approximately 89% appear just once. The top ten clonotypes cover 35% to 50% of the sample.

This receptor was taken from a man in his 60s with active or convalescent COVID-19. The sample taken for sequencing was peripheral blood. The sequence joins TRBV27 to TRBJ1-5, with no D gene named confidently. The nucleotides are TGTGCCAGCAGTCCCCTCGTTCCCCAGCATTTT. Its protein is CASSPLVPQHF.